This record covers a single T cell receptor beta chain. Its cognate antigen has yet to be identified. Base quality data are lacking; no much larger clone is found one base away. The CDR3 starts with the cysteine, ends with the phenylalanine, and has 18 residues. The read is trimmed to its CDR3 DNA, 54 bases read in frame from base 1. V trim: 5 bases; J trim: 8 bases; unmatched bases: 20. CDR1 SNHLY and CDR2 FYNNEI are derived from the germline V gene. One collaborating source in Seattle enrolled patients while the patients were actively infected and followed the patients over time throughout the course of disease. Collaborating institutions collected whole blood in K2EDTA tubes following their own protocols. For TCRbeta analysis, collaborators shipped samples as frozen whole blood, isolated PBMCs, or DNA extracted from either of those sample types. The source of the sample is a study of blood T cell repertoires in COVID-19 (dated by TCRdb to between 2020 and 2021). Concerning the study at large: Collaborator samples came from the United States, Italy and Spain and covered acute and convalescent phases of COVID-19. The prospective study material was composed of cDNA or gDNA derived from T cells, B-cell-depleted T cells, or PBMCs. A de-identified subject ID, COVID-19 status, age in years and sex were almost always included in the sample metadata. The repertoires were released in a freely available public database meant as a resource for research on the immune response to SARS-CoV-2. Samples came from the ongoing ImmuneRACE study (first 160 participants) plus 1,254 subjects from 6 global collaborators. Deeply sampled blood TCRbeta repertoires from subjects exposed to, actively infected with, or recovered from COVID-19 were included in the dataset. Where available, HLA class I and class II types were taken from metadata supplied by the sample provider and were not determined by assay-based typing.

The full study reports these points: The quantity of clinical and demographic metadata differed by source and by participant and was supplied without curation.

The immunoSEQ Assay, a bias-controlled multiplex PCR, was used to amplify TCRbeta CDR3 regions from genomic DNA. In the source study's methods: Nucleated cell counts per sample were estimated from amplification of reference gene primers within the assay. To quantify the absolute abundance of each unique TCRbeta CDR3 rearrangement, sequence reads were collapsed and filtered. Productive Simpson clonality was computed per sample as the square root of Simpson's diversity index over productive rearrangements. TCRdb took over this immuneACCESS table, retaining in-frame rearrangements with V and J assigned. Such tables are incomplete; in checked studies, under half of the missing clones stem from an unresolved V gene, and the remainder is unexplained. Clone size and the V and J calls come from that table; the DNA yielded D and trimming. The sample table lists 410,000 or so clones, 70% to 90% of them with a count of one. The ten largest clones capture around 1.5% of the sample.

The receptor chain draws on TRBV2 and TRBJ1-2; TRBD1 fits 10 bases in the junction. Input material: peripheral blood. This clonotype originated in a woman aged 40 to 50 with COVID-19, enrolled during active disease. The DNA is TGTGCCAGCAGTCACCGGGACAGGGGCCTCCCTGAGGCAAGGGGCTACACCTTC. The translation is CASSHRDRGLPEARGYTF.